The clone carrying this TCR beta chain was observed many times. This specimen belongs to a study of T-cell reconstitution after alpha-beta-depleted transplantation in children. Unique molecular identifiers were incorporated during preparation of the TCRbeta library. Each CDR3 protein gets one entry after TCRdb re-called the PCR reads with MiXCR. The sample includes about 22,000 distinct CDR3 sequences, roughly a tenth of them seen just once. V lost 4 bases and J lost 0, with 11 bases in between. CDR1 is SGHDT and CDR2 is YYEEEE in the germline V gene. The CDR3 extends over 14 amino acids. The chain links TRBV5-6 to TRBJ2-7; tentative D call: TRBD2 (5 bases). The sequences come from PBMCs from the stem cell graft donor, collected from the stem cell graft. This clonotype was sampled from a human donor who donated a stem cell graft to a child with chronic granulomatous disease. Written as DNA, the CDR3 is TGTGCCAGCAGCCGCGGGTATAGCTCCTACGAGCAGTACTTC. Protein sequence: CASSRGYSSYEQYF. The full variable domain, with the rest looked up from reference TRBV5-6 and TRBJ2-7, is DAGVTQSPTHLIKTRGQQVTLRCSPKSGHDTVSWYQQALGQGPQFIFQYYEEEERQRGNFPDRFSGHQFPNYSSELNVNALLLGDSALYLCASSRGYSSYEQYFGPGTRLTVT.